One and the same sample provided the 13 T cell receptor beta chains below, sequenced in a study of T cells in Graves' hyperthyroidism and ophthalmopathy. It was RNA transcripts that yielded the amplified TCR beta CDR3 regions. RT-PCR in the first round (using the HTBI primer set) targeted the TCR CDR3. One entry per CDR3 protein results from TCRdb running MiXCR on the multiplex PCR reads. The sample has 200,000 to 250,000 distinct CDR3 sequences, under 20% seen once. The material sequenced was blood. The receptors originated from a man in his fifties with Graves' hyperthyroidism.

This clonotype was picked up a small number of times. The gene calls are TRBV6-1 and TRBJ2-1, with TRBD2 matching 11 bases. Trimming cost V 6 bases and J 3 bases; bases outside gene matches: 7. Germline loops: CDR1 MNHNS, CDR2 SASEGT. The CDR3 length is 16 residues. Here the CDR3 DNA reads TGTGCCAGCAGAGGGACTAGCGGAGTTTTCTACAATGAGCAGTTCTTC. It codes for CASRGTSGVFYNEQFF.

The chain uses TRBV7-9 and TRBJ1-4; TRBD1 matches at 9 bases. The CDR3 has 16 amino acids. Germline CDR1 is SEHNR and CDR2 is FQNEAQ (reference sequence). V gave up 5 bases and J gave up 6 bases; unmatched junction bases: 10. CDR3 in amino acids: CASSAGPGQGHEKLFF. The CDR3 coding sequence is TGTGCCAGCAGCGCGGGACCGGGACAGGGACATGAAAAACTGTTTTTT.

This clonotype was seen only a few times. The chain joins TRBV4-2 to TRBJ2-2; 9 nucleotides match TRBD2. There are 16 residues in the CDR3. CDR1 and CDR2 from the germline V gene are LGHNA and YNFKEQ. The ends lost 3 bases at V and 3 bases at J; junction bases unmatched: 5. The CDR3 DNA sequence: TGTGCCAGCAGCCATAGCGGGAGCGGAGACACCGGGGAGCTGTTTTTT. It codes for CASSHSGSGDTGELFF.

The chain links TRBV28 to TRBJ1-1; 12 bases line up with TRBD1. After removal of 5 bases from V and 4 bases from J, the junction contained 8 bases not matched to a gene. The CDR3 has 16 residues. Germline CDR1 reads MDHEN; CDR2 reads SYDVKM. CDR3 residues: CASSPSGTGGFTEAFF. In DNA, the CDR3 is TGTGCCAGCAGTCCCTCCGGGACAGGGGGCTTCACTGAAGCTTTCTTT.

This clonotype showed up many times. This chain connects TRBV4-1 to TRBJ1-1, with D perhaps TRBD1 (5 bases). V was pared by 1 base and J by 4 bases, with 19 bases between. The germline gives CDR1 MGHRA, CDR2 YSYEKL. This CDR3 spans 17 amino acids. The CDR3 spells CASSQVVRGGGLTEAFF. The DNA of the CDR3 is TGCGCCAGCAGCCAAGTAGTGAGGGGCGGCGGTCTCACTGAAGCTTTCTTT.

This clonotype was seen ten or more times. The V call is TRBV6-1, the J call TRBJ2-5; D is unclear. Per germline, CDR1 MNHNS and CDR2 SASEGT. The CDR3 is made up of 15 amino acids. The V and J ends lost 7 bases and 2 bases respectively, with 17 bases between them. CDR3 residues: CASTYRRRLQETQYF. Here the CDR3 DNA reads TGTGCCAGCACTTACCGGCGACGTCTACAAGAGACCCAGTACTTC.

The rearrangement uses TRBV4-1 and TRBJ1-6; D is possibly TRBD1 (6 bases). Trimming took off 0 bases at V and 10 bases at J, with 10 bases between the two ends. The CDR3 covers 14 residues. The germline CDR1 and CDR2 sequences are MGHRA and YSYEKL. DNA for the CDR3: TGCGCCAGCAGCCAAGAATGGGGGGCCTCACCCCTCCACTTT. It is translated as CASSQEWGASPLHF.

Note on this clonotype: Mismatch with germline at one junction end may stem from a read error. The rearrangement joins TRBV4-1 to TRBJ2-1; 10 bases agree with TRBD1. Per germline, CDR1 MGHRA and CDR2 YSYEKL. This CDR3 has 17 amino acids. CDR3 sequence: CAGSQRTGGGVYNEQFF. The CDR3 nucleotides read TGCGCCGGCAGCCAAAGGACAGGGGGGGGGGTCTACAATGAGCAGTTCTTC.

The CDR3 region has the DNA TGTGCCACCAGCAGCAAAGGGGGCTTATTCTATGAGCAGTTCTTC. Encoded protein: CATSSKGGLFYEQFF. V usage is TRBV15 and J usage is TRBJ2-1; 7 bases match TRBD1. The junction had 10 bases not matched to a gene; V was cut back by 3 bases and J by 8 bases. Germline CDR1 LNHNV, CDR2 YYDKDF (reference sequence). The CDR3 consists of 15 residues.

The V gene is TRBV28, the J gene TRBJ2-7, with D perhaps matching TRBD1 (5 bases). CDR1 and CDR2 from the germline V gene are MDHEN and SYDVKM. This CDR3 is built from 15 residues. The V and J ends lost 2 bases and 1 base respectively, with 12 bases between them. This CDR3 reads CASSLARQWSYEQYF. The DNA for the CDR3 is TGTGCCAGCAGTTTAGCGCGACAGTGGTCCTACGAGCAGTACTTC.

This clonotype was detected many times. V is TRBV28 and J is TRBJ2-2; a possible D gene is TRBD2 (5 bases). Germline CDR1 reads MDHEN; CDR2 reads SYDVKM. V lost 2 bases and J lost 4, with 14 bases in between. The CDR3 loop spans 16 amino acids. This CDR3 is CASSLRWGASTGELFF. The DNA for the CDR3 is TGTGCCAGCAGTTTAAGGTGGGGAGCGTCCACCGGGGAGCTGTTTTTT.

This clonotype was picked up many times. V is TRBV30 and J is TRBJ1-6; D remains unclear. Germline V lookup: CDR1 GTSNPN, CDR2 SVGIG (reference sequence). With 2 bases removed from V and 0 bases from J, the gap between germline ends came to 8 bases. The length of the CDR3 is 15 residues. DNA for the CDR3: TGTGCCTGGAGTTTGGGAAGCTCCTATAATTCACCCCTCCACTTT. Its translation is CAWSLGSSYNSPLHF.

The gene calls are TRBV2 and TRBJ2-5; weak D call: TRBD2 (5 bases). Germline V lookup: CDR1 SNHLY, CDR2 FYNNEI. The CDR3 has 14 residues. V lost 3 bases and J lost 4, with 12 bases in between. In DNA form, the CDR3 reads TGTGCCAGCAGTGAGGAGAGAGGGCCAGAGACCCAGTACTTC. It encodes CASSEERGPETQYF.